This T cell receptor (beta chain) comes out of a study of CD8+ T cells in alopecia areata. This clone turned up a few times. The CDR3 length is 14 residues. From germline, CDR1 is GTSNPN and CDR2 SVGIG (reference sequence). Trimming removed 4 bases at V and 2 bases at J, with 15 bases between. In each case, RNA was isolated and then reverse transcribed into cDNA as the sequencing template. TCRdb's table, derived via immunoSEQ multiplex PCR, lists solely in-frame clones and lacks some. Counted here are some 170,000 clones, about 66% occurring once; the ten biggest clones make up roughly an eighth. Sequencing used CD8+ T cells sorted from blood, obtained at week 0. The V call is TRBV30, the J call TRBJ2-7; D not resolved. The TCR sequence derives from a human donor with alopecia areata. The CDR3 DNA sequence: TGTGCCTGGACCTCGGGCTCCAGAACCTACGAGCAGTACTTC. Amino acid sequence: CAWTSGSRTYEQYF.